This T cell receptor beta chain stems from a study of shared clonotypes between healthy human individuals (dated by TCRdb to 2018 to 2020). Broadly, across the study: A couple of women and a few men aged 18 to 49 years were included in the cohort. Per donor, three plates each were used for CD4 naive and CD4 memory, two for CD8 naive, and one for CD8 memory. Per donor, leukapheresis produced somewhere between about 0.94 and 9 billion PBMCs. To increase sequencing depth and limit assay-specific biases, different laboratories used diverse techniques to prepare libraries and sequence TCR repertoires. To estimate repertoire size and how much clonotypes are shared between individuals, the study performed deep sequencing of blood TCR repertoires from five healthy adults.

The research as a whole found: Sampling was limited to blood, and TCR repertoires in tissue likely differ from TCR repertoires in blood. Estimated clonotype richness was generally larger for naive than for memory subsets. Pairwise subsampling indicated that sequencing depth was expected to affect the degree of clonotype sharing among donors. Across a few donors, roughly 5.1% of naive CD4, roughly 3.4% of naive CD8, under 2.5% of memory CD4, and around 0.4% of memory CD8 clonotypes were shared. Incomplete sequencing was indicated by rarefaction of sorted-subset datasets, despite the large sequencing depth. The small number of donors limited the genetic and exposure-history diversity represented. Higher generation probabilities were observed for clonotypes shared by all four sorted-subset donors than for non-shared clonotypes.

The CDR1 and CDR2 encoded by the germline V gene are SGHVS and FNYEAQ. There are 15 amino acids in the CDR3, from cysteine to phenylalanine inclusive. Only the CDR3 region is kept as DNA, spanning 45 bases read in frame from base 1. At the junction V is shortened by 1 base and J by 0 bases, with 7 bases in between. Healthy HIV-negative adults with no recently reported acute infections or vaccinations were included as donors. Every donor was a Caucasian adult residing in Nashville, Tennessee, USA. CD4+ T cells were enriched through magnetic negative selection, after which naive cells were positively selected on CD45RA and the remaining negative fraction served as the memory subset. Blood was collected by leukapheresis, and PBMCs were isolated by Ficoll-Histopaque density gradient centrifugation and then cryopreserved in liquid nitrogen vapor phase. Analytical flow cytometry was used to check the purity and quantity of each magnetically sorted T cell population. Each sorted fraction had its genomic DNA isolated and then quantified by UV absorbance on a Nanodrop 2000c.

Using the deep immunoSEQ assay, multiplex PCR amplified TCR CDR3 regions from genomic DNA. Genomic DNA extracted from each cell subset was distributed evenly over all wells of several immunoSEQ 96-well plates, and each plate served as one replicate. For sorted subsets, 200 to 250 ng of genomic DNA, equivalent to roughly 33,000 T cell genomes, went into each replicate PCR. Purified libraries were measured with a Qubit 3.0 fluorometer, size-checked on a Bioanalyzer 2100, and measured again with the KAPA Library Quantification kit. Every immunoSEQ 96-well plate was sequenced on a dedicated single-read 150-cycle Illumina NextSeq 550 flow cell. As for how the authors treated the data: Because only junctional sequences without quality scores were contained in the immunoSEQ output, filtering matching that applied to full-length reads could not be performed. To assign V/J genes and CDR3, sequences were annotated against IMGT germline references using PyIR, a Python wrapper for IgBLAST v1.9. Reads were filtered out if the reads had weak V/J assignments (E-value above 1e-6), no CDR3, stop codons, out-of-frame junctions, or ambiguous translated residues. V3J clonotypes were defined as sequences sharing the same inferred V gene, J gene, and CDR3 amino acid sequence. To compute the percentage overlap between repertoires, the number of shared unique clonotypes was divided by the size of the smaller repertoire. Richness of each repertoire was evaluated using RTK rarefaction, the Chao1 estimator, and Recon v2.1 estimates of unobserved clonotypes. OLGA was used to compute generation probabilities for all TCRbeta clonotypes that the gDNA method yielded from four donors. TCRdb holds this immuneACCESS table with in-frame rearrangements only. Some clones are missing; in checked studies, unresolved V genes explain under half, and the rest has no known cause. The V and J calls and clone size are taken from that table; D and trimming were inferred from the DNA. The sample includes under 2,500,000 clones, with approximately 94% observed a single time. Of the sample, more than 0.1% falls within the top ten clones.

As concerns this clone: Its antigen remains unidentified. Per-base quality was not reported, and no clone a single base away is much larger than it.

The chain employs TRBV7-6 and TRBJ2-1, and TRBD2 may be the D gene, going by 5 matching bases. This TCR was recovered from a man younger than 35 in good health. The specimen sequenced was naive CD4+ T cells sorted from blood. In light of the paper, this sample's cell subset or site label describes: CD45RA+ positively selected. The nucleotide sequence is given as TGTGCCAGCAGCTTAGAAGGGAGCTCCTACAATGAGCAGTTCTTC. It translates as CASSLEGSSYNEQFF.